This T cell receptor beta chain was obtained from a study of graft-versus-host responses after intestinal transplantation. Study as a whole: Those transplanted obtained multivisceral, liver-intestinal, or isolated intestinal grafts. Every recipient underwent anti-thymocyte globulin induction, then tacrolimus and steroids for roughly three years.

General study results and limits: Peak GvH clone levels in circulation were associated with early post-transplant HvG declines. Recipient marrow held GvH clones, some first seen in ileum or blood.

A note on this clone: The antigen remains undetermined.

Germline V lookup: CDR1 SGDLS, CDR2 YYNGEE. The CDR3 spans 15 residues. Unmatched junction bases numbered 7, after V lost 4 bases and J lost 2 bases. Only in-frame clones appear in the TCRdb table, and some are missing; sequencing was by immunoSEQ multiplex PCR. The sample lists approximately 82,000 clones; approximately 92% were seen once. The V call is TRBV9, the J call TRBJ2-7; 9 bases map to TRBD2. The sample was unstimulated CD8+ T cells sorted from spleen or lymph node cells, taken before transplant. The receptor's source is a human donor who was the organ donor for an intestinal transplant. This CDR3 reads CASSPLSGGPYEQYF. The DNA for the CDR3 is TGTGCCAGCAGCCCCCTCAGCGGGGGGCCCTACGAGCAGTACTTC. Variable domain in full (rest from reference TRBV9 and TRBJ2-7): DSGVTQTPKHLITATGQRVTLRCSPRSGDLSVYWYQQSLDQGLQFLIQYYNGEERAKGNILERFSAQQFPDLHSELNLSSLELGDSALYFCASSPLSGGPYEQYFGPGTRLTVT.